This entry lists 32 T cell receptor beta chains sequenced from one sample in a study of cytomegalovirus exposure and HLA in healthy donors (TCRdb year 2017). Library preparation was by the immunoSEQ multiplex PCR assay. For the multiplex PCR, a mixture combining 60 forward primers for TCR Vbeta segments and 13 reverse primers for TCR Jbeta segments was used. Held by TCRdb, this immuneACCESS table contains in-frame sequences only and omits some clones. Under half of the omission traces to an unresolved V gene where checked; the cause of the rest is unknown. The sample includes about 130,000 clones, with 80% observed a single time. Under 6% of the sample rests with the top ten. The material sequenced was PBMCs. The receptors come from a man aged 25-40 years in good health and CMV-seronegative.

The chain couples TRBV2 to TRBJ2-5, with 9 bases identical to TRBD2. Unmatched junction bases numbered 5, after V lost 1 base and J lost 5 bases. The length of the CDR3 is 15 residues. Germline V gene data show CDR1 as SNHLY and CDR2 as FYNNEI. The CDR3 sequence: CASSEGLAGHETQYF. CDR3 nucleotide sequence: TGTGCCAGCAGTGAAGGGCTAGCGGGACACGAGACCCAGTACTTC.

This clone was observed many times. The V gene is TRBV7-2, the J gene TRBJ2-3; 9 bases match TRBD1. Germline CDR1 is SGHTA and CDR2 is FQGNSA. There are 15 residues in the CDR3. Trimming took 5 bases from V and 0 from J; bases not matched to a gene: 3. This chain's CDR3 is CASSMDRGSTDTQYF. As DNA, the CDR3 is TGTGCCAGCAGCATGGACAGGGGCAGCACAGATACGCAGTATTTT.

V is TRBV30 and J is TRBJ2-3; the D gene is possibly TRBD2 (6 bases). CDR3 length: 15 residues. Germline V gene lookup returns CDR1 GTSNPN and CDR2 SVGIG (reference sequence). Between the trimmed V and J ends, which lost 0 bases and 0 bases, there was a span of 10 bases. CDR3 DNA: TGTGCCTGGAGTGTCCCCGGGGGAAGCACAGATACGCAGTATTTT. This sequence encodes CAWSVPGGSTDTQYF.

The chain couples TRBV21-1 to TRBJ2-3; the table's D gene call, TRBD2, was not cross checked with the DNA. TRBV21-1 is given as a pseudogene. CDR3 length: 14 residues. Here the CDR3 DNA reads TGTGCCATACTAGCGGGCCTAAGTGGAGATACGCAGTATTTT. Its protein product is CAILAGLSGDTQYF.

This clone was seen a few times. This rearrangement joins TRBV11-1 to TRBJ2-1; D is ambiguous. The germline CDR1 and CDR2 sequences are SGHAT and FQDESV (reference sequence). The CDR3 runs to 16 residues. V lost 0 bases and J lost 0, with 9 bases in between. The DNA for the CDR3 is TGTGCCAGCAGCTTAGCTTTCCCTAGCTCCTACAATGAGCAGTTCTTC. The encoded protein is CASSLAFPSSYNEQFF.

This chain joins TRBV4-3 and TRBJ1-2; the D gene is possibly TRBD1 (5 bases). The V gene lost 0 bases and the J gene lost 3 bases, with 5 bases spanning the gap. The germline CDR1 and CDR2 sequences are LGHNA and YSLEER. This CDR3 region has 13 residues. Here the CDR3 reads CASSQDRDYGYTF. The CDR3 DNA follows: TGCGCCAGCAGCCAAGACAGGGACTATGGCTACACCTTC.

The V call is TRBV7-2, the J call TRBJ2-6; D possibly corresponds to TRBD2 (5 bases). CDR1 SGHTA and CDR2 FQGNSA come from the germline V gene. Trimming took off 4 bases at V and 0 bases at J, with 7 bases between the two ends. The length of the CDR3 is 15 residues. The CDR3 nucleotides read TGTGCCAGCAGCTCCCGGGGCTCTGGGGCCAACGTCCTGACTTTC. This gives the protein CASSSRGSGANVLTF.

This chain joins TRBV7-6 and TRBJ2-7; 8 bases line up with TRBD2. The CDR3 runs to 14 residues. Per the germline V gene, CDR1 is SGHVS and CDR2 is FNYEAQ. V lost 3 bases and J lost 5; bases outside the gene matches: 6. DNA of the CDR3: TGTGCCAGCAGCTTTTCCGGGGGGGCTGACGAGCAGTACTTC. Residues: CASSFSGGADEQYF.

J is TRBJ2-7 and V is TRBV2, with 8 bases matching TRBD2. The CDR3 covers 13 residues. Germline trimming cut 7 bases from V and 0 bases from J; bases unmatched to any gene: 2. From germline, CDR1 is SNHLY and CDR2 FYNNEI. The CDR3, as DNA: TGTGCCAGCATTGGGACTAGCTCCTACGAGCAGTACTTC. Its protein is CASIGTSSYEQYF.

The chain joins TRBV7-2 to TRBJ2-7; D might be TRBD2 (6 bases). The CDR3 has 15 residues. Trimming took off 4 bases at V and 3 bases at J, with 16 bases between the two ends. The V gene's germline CDR1 is SGHTA and CDR2 FQGNSA. The CDR3 spells CASSSPGLKNYEQYF. The CDR3 bases are TGTGCCAGCAGCTCGCCGGGACTTAAAAACTACGAGCAGTACTTC.

CDR3 DNA sequence: TGTGCCAGCAGCTTACGAGTTACTCGAATCGGCGGGGAGCTGTTTTTT. Protein sequence: CASSLRVTRIGGELFF. The gene calls are TRBV11-2 and TRBJ2-2; D unresolved. Germline loops: CDR1 SGHAT, CDR2 FQNNGV. The CDR3 has 16 amino acids. The V gene lost 2 bases and the J gene lost 7 bases, with 17 bases spanning the gap.

V is TRBV5-6 and J is TRBJ2-7, with a tentative D call TRBD2 (5 bases). Trimming took off 4 bases at V and 3 bases at J, with 11 bases between the two ends. Germline V CDR1 and CDR2: SGHDT, YYEEEE. The CDR3 covers 13 residues. CDR3 protein: CASSEGPHYEQYF. CDR3 nucleotides: TGTGCCAGCAGCGAGGGTCCGCACTACGAGCAGTACTTC.

This clone was recorded once. This chain connects TRBV7-3 to TRBJ2-1, with D tentatively TRBD2 (6 bases). CDR3 size: 15 residues. Germline V gene sequence: CDR1 SGHTA, CDR2 FQGTGA. V was pared by 5 bases and J by 2 bases, with 13 bases between. The CDR3 DNA follows: TGTGCCAGCAGCCCCGGTATAGCGGCCTACAATGAGCAGTTCTTC. Translation gives CASSPGIAAYNEQFF.

V usage is TRBV9 and J usage is TRBJ1-3; D may be TRBD1 (6 bases). V gave up 4 bases and J gave up 0 bases, with 17 bases separating them. This CDR3 is built from 17 residues. In germline, CDR1 is SGDLS, CDR2 YYNGEE. CDR3 in DNA: TGTGCCAGCAGCCCCTCGACAGGCTTAATCTCTGGAAACACCATATATTTT. This translates into CASSPSTGLISGNTIYF.

The rearrangement joins TRBV9 to TRBJ1-1, with 7 bases lining up with TRBD1. V gave up 4 bases and J gave up 3 bases; unmatched junction bases: 6. The CDR3 is 14 residues long. CDR1 is SGDLS, CDR2 YYNGEE, per germline. As DNA, the CDR3 is TGTGCCAGCAGCCTCAGGGACAGCGACACTGAAGCTTTCTTT. Its translation is CASSLRDSDTEAFF.

V is TRBV6-6 and J is TRBJ2-7; D gene unclear. Germline V gene data show CDR1 as MNHNY and CDR2 as SVGAGI (reference sequence). Trimming cost V 6 bases and J 3 bases, with 3 bases left between them. The CDR3 covers 10 residues. CDR3 coding DNA: TGTGCCAGCAGCAACTACGAGCAGTACTTC. Its protein is CASSNYEQYF.

The chain links TRBV7-8 to TRBJ2-7; TRBD2 aligns across 8 bases. CDR1 and CDR2 (germline): SGHVS, FQNEAQ. Germline trimming cut 3 bases from V and 6 bases from J; bases unmatched to any gene: 4. The CDR3 spans 13 residues. The CDR3 sequence is CASSFGLAGEQYF. The CDR3, as DNA: TGTGCCAGCAGCTTCGGTCTAGCGGGCGAGCAGTACTTC.

This chain's CDR3 is CASSEPGNTEAFF. As DNA, the CDR3 is TGTGCCAGCAGTGAACCGGGAAACACTGAAGCTTTCTTT. The chain uses TRBV2 and TRBJ1-1, with D uncertain. The V and J ends lost 2 bases and 2 bases respectively, with 6 bases between them. CDR1 is SNHLY, CDR2 FYNNEI, per germline. CDR3 length: 13 amino acids.

CDR3 in DNA: TGCGCCAGCAGTGAGTTAATCGGGACAACTAGCGGGGGACATAACTACGAGCAGTACTTC. It is translated as CASSELIGTTSGGHNYEQYF. The genes are TRBV10-2 and TRBJ2-7; TRBD2 aligns across 11 bases. The CDR3 extends over 20 amino acids. With 1 base clipped from V and 3 bases from J, the junction kept 17 bases outside the gene matches. In germline, CDR1 is WSHSY, CDR2 SAAADI.

This chain uses TRBV4-1 with TRBJ1-3; D might be TRBD1 (5 bases). The germline V and J ends were trimmed by 4 bases and 5 bases, with 9 bases remaining between them. The length of the CDR3 is 13 residues. CDR1 MGHRA and CDR2 YSYEKL come from the germline V gene. The CDR3 region is CASSPTERNTIYF. In DNA form, the CDR3 reads TGCGCCAGCAGCCCGACAGAGAGAAACACCATATATTTT.

The chain uses TRBV28 and TRBJ2-4; TRBD1 is a possible D gene (6 bases). Deletions cut 2 bases from V and 14 bases from J, with 22 bases between. Germline-derived CDR1 and CDR2 are MDHEN and SYDVKM. The CDR3 totals 15 residues. This chain's CDR3 is CASSLPQGHPEKEYF. Here the CDR3 DNA reads TGTGCCAGCAGTTTACCTCAGGGGCACCCGGAAAAGGAGTACTTC.

The chain uses TRBV5-4 and TRBJ2-7; D is unresolved. This CDR3 has 14 amino acids. Germline V gene data show CDR1 as SGHNT and CDR2 as YYREEE (reference sequence). Trimming took 3 bases from V and 4 from J, leaving 14 bases between them. The CDR3 DNA is TGTGCCAGCAGCTCAGGTGGCTCGCCATACGAGCAGTACTTC. This codes for CASSSGGSPYEQYF.

The genes are TRBV11-2 and TRBJ2-3; D unclear. Germline V gene data show CDR1 as SGHAT and CDR2 as FQNNGV. The CDR3 loop spans 14 amino acids. Deletions cut 2 bases from V and 2 bases from J, with 8 bases between. DNA for the CDR3: TGTGCCAGCAGCTTATCACAGACCACAGATACGCAGTATTTT. It translates to CASSLSQTTDTQYF.

This chain uses TRBV5-6 with TRBJ2-5, with 12 positions matching TRBD2. The CDR3 runs 14 residues. Trimming took 0 bases from V and 11 from J; bases not matched to a gene: 5. Germline V gene lookup returns CDR1 SGHDT and CDR2 YYEEEE. The DNA for the CDR3 is TGTGCCAGCAGCTTGGGGACTAGCGGGATCGGGCAGTACTTC. Its protein product is CASSLGTSGIGQYF.

V usage is TRBV6-5 and J usage is TRBJ2-2; the D gene is possibly TRBD2 (7 bases). Germline values: CDR1 MNHEY, CDR2 SVGAGI. V dropped 8 bases and J dropped 7 bases, with 20 bases sitting between them. The CDR3 spans 15 residues. CDR3 coding DNA: TGTGCCAGCCGGCCTTGGGGGGGGGCAGGCGGGGAGCTGTTTTTT. Protein: CASRPWGGAGGELFF.

CDR3 DNA: TGTGCCAGCAACGACGGGAGAGGATGGGGAGAAAAACTGTTTTTT. This gives the protein CASNDGRGWGEKLFF. The rearrangement uses TRBV9 and TRBJ1-4; D is ambiguous. CDR3 length: 15 amino acids. The V gene lost 6 bases and the J gene lost 8 bases, with 20 bases spanning the gap. Germline CDR1 is SGDLS and CDR2 is YYNGEE.

The chain links TRBV10-1 to TRBJ2-3, with 9 bases fitting TRBD1. The germline V gene has CDR1 WNHNN and CDR2 SYGVQD (reference sequence). The CDR3 totals 18 residues. V shed 0 bases, J shed 0 bases, and the junction held 7 bases outside the gene matches. CDR3 sequence reads: CASSESLNRGLSTDTQYF. For the CDR3, the DNA is TGCGCCAGCAGTGAGTCCCTGAACAGGGGGCTGAGCACAGATACGCAGTATTTT.

Here the CDR3 DNA reads TGTGCCAGCAGCTCTAATGGCTACACCTTC. Its translation: CASSSNGYTF. J is TRBJ1-2 and V is TRBV9; D ambiguous. CDR3 length equals 10 residues. In germline, CDR1 is SGDLS, CDR2 YYNGEE. Deletions cut 4 bases from V and 6 bases from J, with 4 bases between. Full variable domain (missing parts from reference TRBV9 and TRBJ1-2): DSGVTQTPKHLITATGQRVTLRCSPRSGDLSVYWYQQSLDQGLQFLIQYYNGEERAKGNILERFSAQQFPDLHSELNLSSLELGDSALYFCASSSNGYTFGSGTRLTVV.

The chain links TRBV25-1 to TRBJ2-7; D is uncertain. Trimming shortened V by 4 bases and J by 0 bases, and 10 bases separated the two germline ends. CDR3 size: 14 residues. Germline V gene sequence: CDR1 MGHDK, CDR2 SYGVNS. CDR3 DNA sequence: TGTGCCAGCAGTGGGCGGTTGAGCTCCTACGAGCAGTACTTC. This sequence encodes CASSGRLSSYEQYF.

V usage is TRBV28 and J usage is TRBJ2-3, with a possible D match to TRBD1 (6 bases). Trimming shortened V by 3 bases and J by 8 bases, and 15 bases separated the two germline ends. Germline V CDR1 and CDR2: MDHEN, SYDVKM. This CDR3 spans 14 amino acids. CDR3: CASSLYRVGTTQYF. The DNA of the CDR3 is TGTGCCAGCAGTTTGTACAGGGTAGGGACTACGCAGTATTTT.

The chain is built from TRBV19 and TRBJ2-6; 7 positions match TRBD1. Germline CDR1 LNHDA, CDR2 SQIVND (reference sequence). The CDR3 is 14 residues long. V shed 8 bases, J shed 2 bases, and the junction held 3 bases outside the gene matches. CDR3 loop: CASSQGTGANVLTF. In nucleotides, the CDR3 is TGTGCCAGTTCACAGGGGACTGGGGCCAACGTCCTGACTTTC. Drawing the rest from reference TRBV19 and TRBJ2-6, the complete variable domain is DGGITQSPKYLFRKEGQNVTLSCEQNLNHDAMYWYRQDPGQGLRLIYYSQIVNDFQKGDIAEGYSVSREKKESFPLTVTSAQKNPTAFYLCASSQGTGANVLTFGAGSRLTVL.

V gene TRBV4-3 combines with J gene TRBJ2-1; TRBD1 aligns across 10 bases. V gave up 4 bases and J gave up 3 bases; unmatched junction bases: 6. Per germline, CDR1 LGHNA and CDR2 YSLEER. There are 16 residues in the CDR3. The CDR3 nucleotides read TGCGCCAGCAGCCCGGAGACAGGGGGCGGCTACAATGAGCAGTTCTTC. Protein sequence: CASSPETGGGYNEQFF.